These T cell receptor beta chains were read from a single sample in a study of brain T cells in children with intractable seizures. Profiled with immunoSEQ multiplex PCR; TCRdb holds only in-frame clones, not every one. The data show about 340,000 clones, about 93% seen once. This specimen consisted of peripheral blood, obtained 4 to 5 months after surgery. The origin of the receptors is a boy less than two years old with tuberous sclerosis and intractable seizures. The CDR3 runs from the conserved cysteine through the conserved F or W. D genes are given only for firm matches. Some rows mark clone size as missing; the rest say once, few, many or name a class of expanded clone.

CASSGGSKETQYF | TGTGCCAGTAGTGGCGGGAGTAAAGAGACCCAGTACTTC | TRBV19 | TRBD2 | - | TRBJ2-5
CASGLGLAASTDTQYF | TGTGCTAGTGGTTTGGGACTAGCGGCTAGCACAGATACGCAGTATTTT | TRBV12-5 | TRBD2 | - | TRBJ2-3
CASSPVGQKSYNEQFF | TGCGCCAGCAGCCCAGTCGGACAGAAGTCCTACAATGAGCAGTTCTTC | TRBV4-1 | - | - | TRBJ2-1
CASSVNRVPDTQYF | TGTGCCAGCAGCGTAAACAGGGTTCCCGATACGCAGTATTTT | TRBV7-3 | - | - | TRBJ2-3
CASSSHGGGEQYF | TGTGCCAGCAGCTCCCACGGGGGAGGCGAGCAGTACTTC | TRBV11-3 | - | - | TRBJ2-7
CASSVVRGSGNEQFF | TGTGCCAGCAGCGTAGTTCGCGGGAGTGGGAATGAGCAGTTCTTC | TRBV9 | TRBD2 | - | TRBJ2-1
CASSDRQSSVAYTF | TGTGCCAGCAGTGATCGGCAGTCCAGCGTCGCCTACACCTTC | TRBV2 | - | - | TRBJ1-2
CASSYSNALNTEAFF | TGTGCCAGCAGTTACTCGAACGCACTGAACACTGAAGCTTTCTTT | TRBV6-5 | - | once | TRBJ1-1
CASSQVDTVDYEQYF | TGCGCCAGCAGCCAAGTCGACACAGTGGACTACGAGCAGTACTTC | TRBV4-1 | - | - | TRBJ2-7
CASSRGLAGGGNTGELFF | TGTGCCAGCAGTAGGGGACTAGCGGGAGGAGGGAACACCGGGGAGCTGTTTTTT | TRBV27 | TRBD2 | - | TRBJ2-2
CASSQAWGGAYETQYF | TGTGCCAGCAGCCAAGCTTGGGGGGGAGCATATGAGACCCAGTACTTC | TRBV3-1/TRBV3-2 | TRBD2 | - | TRBJ2-5
CAWSVPWGGYNEQFF | TGTGCCTGGAGTGTACCGTGGGGGGGTTACAATGAGCAGTTCTTC | TRBV30 | TRBD2 | - | TRBJ2-1
CATSDRDRDNEQFF | TGTGCCACCAGTGACCGGGACAGAGACAATGAGCAGTTCTTC | TRBV24-1 | TRBD1 | - | TRBJ2-1
CASSGRGLVPGANVLTF | TGTGCCAGCAGCGGGCGGGGTCTAGTGCCTGGGGCCAACGTCCTGACTTTC | TRBV7-9 | - | - | TRBJ2-6
CATSRGDRAATGELFF | TGTGCCACCAGCAGGGGGGACAGGGCGGCCACCGGGGAGCTGTTTTTT | TRBV15 | TRBD1 | - | TRBJ2-2
CASSEEGHSYTEAFF | TGTGCCAGCAGTGAAGAGGGACACAGTTACACTGAAGCTTTCTTT | TRBV2 | - | - | TRBJ1-1
CASSYGTGDNEQYF | TGTGCCAGCAGTTACGGGACAGGGGACAACGAGCAGTACTTC | TRBV6-5 | TRBD1 | - | TRBJ2-7
CAWSVARGFAGAFF | TGTGCCTGGAGTGTCGCCAGGGGGTTTGCAGGGGCTTTCTTT | TRBV30 | TRBD1 | - | TRBJ1-1
CASRATANYGYTF | TGTGCCAGCAGAGCGACAGCTAACTATGGCTACACCTTC | TRBV2 | - | - | TRBJ1-2
CASSQGPLSSGSNGETQYF | TGCGCCAGCAGCCAAGGACCCCTCTCGAGCGGGAGTAACGGAGAGACCCAGTACTTC | TRBV4-1 | TRBD2 | - | TRBJ2-5
CASSPRQGSFNTEAFF | TGTGCCAGCAGCCCTAGACAGGGGAGCTTCAACACTGAAGCTTTCTTT | TRBV7-9 | TRBD1 | - | TRBJ1-1
CAWSAPSLQGFRTDTQYF | TGTGCCTGGAGTGCCCCCAGCCTCCAGGGGTTCCGCACAGATACGCAGTATTTT | TRBV30 | - | - | TRBJ2-3
CASSEAGLAGGVGSTDTQYF | TGTGCCAGCAGTGAAGCGGGACTAGCGGGAGGCGTGGGGAGCACAGATACGCAGTATTTT | TRBV2 | TRBD2 | - | TRBJ2-3
CASRRGSSGNEQFF | TGTGCCAGCAGAAGAGGTTCCTCCGGCAATGAGCAGTTCTTC | TRBV6-5 | - | - | TRBJ2-1
CASSTRTNTGELFF | TGTGCCAGCAGCACCCGGACAAACACCGGGGAGCTGTTTTTT | TRBV7-9 | - | - | TRBJ2-2
CASSLVSSEDRWEQYF | TGCGCCAGCAGCTTGGTTAGTAGCGAAGACAGGTGGGAGCAGTACTTC | TRBV5-1 | - | once | TRBJ2-7
CASSLTGMTNYGYTF | TGTGCCAGCAGTTTAACAGGGATGACTAACTATGGCTACACCTTC | TRBV27 | - | - | TRBJ1-2
CASSQDGKGWRSYEQYF | TGCGCCAGCAGCCAAGATGGAAAGGGTTGGAGGTCCTACGAGCAGTACTTC | TRBV4-1 | - | - | TRBJ2-7
CASSPGGSEAFF | TGTGCCAGCAGCCCAGGAGGGTCTGAAGCTTTCTTT | TRBV12-3/TRBV12-4 | - | - | TRBJ1-1
CASSLAQFGETQYF | TGCGCCAGCAGCTTGGCCCAGTTTGGAGAGACCCAGTACTTC | TRBV5-1 | - | - | TRBJ2-5
CASSTKTPGRRNTGELFF | TGTGCCAGCAGCACCAAGACGCCGGGACGGAGAAACACCGGGGAGCTGTTTTTT | TRBV21-1 | - | medium-sized | TRBJ2-2
CASSLGPSTNEKLFF | TGCGCCAGCAGCTTGGGACCTTCAACTAATGAAAAACTGTTTTTT | TRBV5-1 | - | - | TRBJ1-4
CASSYTTGQTLKGYTF | TGCGCCAGCAGCTACACCACGGGACAGACCCTTAAAGGCTACACCTTC | TRBV5-1 | TRBD1 | - | TRBJ1-2
CASSEVADSRNEQFF | TGTGCCAGCAGTGAAGTTGCTGACTCGCGCAATGAGCAGTTCTTC | TRBV2 | - | - | TRBJ2-1
CASSQRRRGSYNEQFF | TGTGCCAGCAGCCAAAGGCGCAGGGGTTCCTACAATGAGCAGTTCTTC | TRBV3-1/TRBV3-2 | - | - | TRBJ2-1
CASSPRTFQGLGYTF | TGTGCCAGCAGCCCCCGGACATTTCAAGGTCTTGGCTACACCTTC | TRBV5-6 | - | - | TRBJ1-2
CSVTGLAAYNEQFF | TGCAGCGTTACGGGTCTAGCGGCCTACAATGAGCAGTTCTTC | TRBV29-1 | TRBD2 | once | TRBJ2-1
CASSPRRGTGENRAFF | TGTGCCAGCAGCCCGCGTCGTGGGACAGGGGAGAATCGGGCTTTCTTT | TRBV7-2 | TRBD1 | - | TRBJ1-1
CASSVSGGSTDTQYF | TGTGCCAGCAGTGTTAGCGGGGGAAGCACAGATACGCAGTATTTT | TRBV6-4 | TRBD2 | - | TRBJ2-3
CASSALVGTGNTGELFF | TGTGCCAGCAGTGCCCTTGTAGGGACAGGGAACACCGGGGAGCTGTTTTTT | TRBV2 | TRBD1 | - | TRBJ2-2
CSASLSQNNSPLHF | TGCAGTGCTAGTTTATCCCAGAATAATTCACCCCTCCACTTT | TRBV20-1 | - | - | TRBJ1-6
CASSPPSHPNTGELFF | TGTGCCAGCAGCCCGCCGTCCCACCCGAACACCGGGGAGCTGTTTTTT | TRBV7-9 | - | - | TRBJ2-2
CASSLELALNEQFF | TGTGCCAGCAGCTTAGAACTAGCGTTGAATGAGCAGTTCTTC | TRBV7-2 | TRBD2 | - | TRBJ2-1
CASHPGQTLFTGELFF | TGTGCCAGTCATCCGGGACAAACCTTATTCACCGGGGAGCTGTTTTTT | TRBV19 | - | - | TRBJ2-2
CASTSLLGGYTF | TGTGCCAGCACCTCATTGTTAGGGGGCTACACCTTC | TRBV12-3/TRBV12-4 | - | - | TRBJ1-2